One sample yielded the 14 T cell receptor beta chains listed below, sequenced in a study of blood T cell repertoires in COVID-19. Profiling relied on immunoSEQ multiplex PCR, and the TCRdb table lists in-frame clones only, not all of them. Of about 180,000 clones listed, under 85% are singletons. Sequencing was done on a sample of peripheral blood. Receptors were obtained from a woman aged 70-85 years with COVID-19, enrolled during active disease.

The chain carries TRBV11-2 and TRBJ2-7; 8 bases map to TRBD1. The CDR3 loop spans 14 amino acids. CDR1 is SGHAT, CDR2 FQNNGV, per germline. Unmatched junction bases numbered 2, after V lost 4 bases and J lost 0 bases. Written as DNA, the CDR3 is TGTGCCAGCAGCTGGGGACAGGACTCCTACGAGCAGTACTTC. Encoded protein: CASSWGQDSYEQYF.

The chain has TRBV7-9 and TRBJ2-7, with 12 positions matching TRBD2. The CDR3 runs to 17 residues. Germline V gene data show CDR1 as SEHNR and CDR2 as FQNEAQ (reference sequence). Trimming took 2 bases from V and 3 from J; bases not matched to a gene: 8. The CDR3 DNA sequence: TGTGCCAGCAGCTTACCGCTAGCGGGAGGGATTATCTACGAGCAGTACTTC. Protein product: CASSLPLAGGIIYEQYF.

The CDR3 loop reads CASSVGLSSPYEQYF. The DNA for the CDR3 is TGTGCCAGCAGCGTAGGTCTCAGTTCCCCCTACGAGCAGTACTTC. The V call is TRBV9, the J call TRBJ2-7; D unclear. This CDR3 region has 15 residues. The V and J ends lost 0 bases and 2 bases respectively, with 12 bases between them. The V gene's germline CDR1 is SGDLS and CDR2 YYNGEE.

This chain connects TRBV7-8 to TRBJ2-2, with 7 bases identical to TRBD1. Germline CDR1 reads SGHVS; CDR2 reads FQNEAQ. The CDR3 runs to 16 residues. The V gene end was trimmed by 5 bases and the J gene end by 1 base; junction bases not matched to a gene: 7. CDR3 protein: CASSRDRVENTGELFF. The DNA of the CDR3 is TGTGCCAGCAGCCGAGACAGGGTGGAGAACACCGGGGAGCTGTTTTTT. Based on the CDR3 plus reference TRBV7-8 and TRBJ2-2, the full variable domain is GAGVSQSPRYKVAKRGQDVALRCDPISGHVSLFWYQQALGQGPEFLTYFQNEAQLDKSGLPSDRFFAERPEGSVSTLKIQRTQQEDSAVYLCASSRDRVENTGELFFGEGSRLTVL.

V gene TRBV28 combines with J gene TRBJ1-4; 7 bases fit TRBD1. The V and J ends lost 4 bases and 4 bases, in that order; junction bases with no gene match: 6. The CDR3 contains 15 residues. Germline CDR1 reads MDHEN; CDR2 reads SYDVKM. In DNA, the CDR3 is TGTGCCAGCAGTTCCCAGGGGGTCGGTAATGAAAAACTGTTTTTT. This encodes CASSSQGVGNEKLFF.

The chain has TRBV7-2 and TRBJ2-2; 8 positions match TRBD2. This CDR3 has 18 amino acids. V shed 0 bases and J 4 bases; nucleotides not matched to a gene: 10. Germline values: CDR1 SGHTA, CDR2 FQGNSA. CDR3 DNA sequence: TGTGCCAGCAGCTTAGCCCCCTCTAGCGGGTGGGGCACCGGGGAGCTGTTTTTT. It yields the protein CASSLAPSSGWGTGELFF.

The J gene is TRBJ1-1, the V gene TRBV7-9; possible D gene TRBD1, 5 bases. Looked up from germline, CDR1 is SEHNR and CDR2 is FQNEAQ (reference sequence). The CDR3 totals 14 residues. Trimming took off 0 bases at V and 0 bases at J, with 5 bases between the two ends. The CDR3 sequence: CASSLARVNTEAFF. The CDR3 region has the DNA TGTGCCAGCAGCTTAGCCAGGGTGAACACTGAAGCTTTCTTT. Complete variable domain (other parts from reference TRBV7-9 and TRBJ1-1): DTGVSQNPRHKITKRGQNVTFRCDPISEHNRLYWYRQTLGQGPEFLTYFQNEAQLEKSRLLSDRFSAERPKGSFSTLEIQRTEQGDSAMYLCASSLARVNTEAFFGQGTRLTVV.

This clone has just a few counts. The V gene is TRBV10-3, the J gene TRBJ2-7; 7 positions match TRBD1. V shed 9 bases and J 0 bases; nucleotides not matched to a gene: 5. In germline, CDR1 is ENHRY, CDR2 SYGVKD. CDR3 length equals 13 residues. The CDR3 coding sequence is TGTGCCATAACAGGGGAGAGCTCCTACGAGCAGTACTTC. Translated, it gives CAITGESSYEQYF.

This clone was seen once. The rearrangement joins TRBV20-1 to TRBJ2-2, with a tentative D call TRBD2 (5 bases). CDR3 length: 15 residues. Trimming stripped 3 bases from V and 2 bases from J, with 13 bases between. CDR1 DFQATT and CDR2 SNEGSKA come from the germline V gene (reference sequence). CDR3 nucleotide sequence: TGCAGTGCTAGTCCCGGGAAGATCAACACCGGGGAGCTGTTTTTT. Translating gives CSASPGKINTGELFF.

The V gene is TRBV18, the J gene TRBJ2-2; the match to TRBD2 covers 8 bases. The CDR3 has 14 amino acids. Germline V gene sequence: CDR1 KGHSH, CDR2 LQKENI. After removal of 6 bases from V and 7 bases from J, the junction contained 7 bases not matched to a gene. The CDR3 nucleotides are TGTGCCAGCTCCCGGGAGGGCCTGGACGGGGAGCTGTTTTTT. It is translated as CASSREGLDGELFF. The full variable domain, with the rest looked up from reference TRBV18 and TRBJ2-2, is NAGVMQNPRHLVRRRGQEARLRCSPMKGHSHVYWYRQLPEEGLKFMVYLQKENIIDESGMPKERFSAEFPKEGPSILRIQQVVRGDSAAYFCASSREGLDGELFFGEGSRLTVL.

The chain joins TRBV5-1 to TRBJ1-1, with D possibly TRBD1 on 6 matching bases. Germline values: CDR1 SGHRS, CDR2 YFSETQ. Trimming pared 4 bases from V and 1 base from J, leaving 11 bases between. This CDR3 has 14 amino acids. The chain's CDR3 is CASSAQGQNTEAFF. CDR3 in DNA: TGCGCCAGCAGCGCACAGGGCCAGAACACTGAAGCTTTCTTT. The variable domain in full, with the rest retrieved from reference TRBV5-1 and TRBJ1-1, is KAGVTQTPRYLIKTRGQQVTLSCSPISGHRSVSWYQQTPGQGLQFLFEYFSETQRNKGNFPGRFSGRQFSNSRSEMNVSTLELGDSALYLCASSAQGQNTEAFFGQGTRLTVV.

The chain combines TRBV28 with TRBJ1-2, with D tentatively TRBD1 (6 bases). The V end lost 8 bases, the J end lost 10 bases, and 17 bases lay between the germline ends. This CDR3 region has 12 residues. The germline V gene has CDR1 MDHEN and CDR2 SYDVKM. This CDR3 reads CASSIPGQLYTF. DNA for the CDR3: TGTGCCAGCTCCATTCCGGGACAACTCTACACCTTC.

The chain uses TRBV6-6 and TRBJ2-7; no firm D call. The V end was cut by 7 bases, the J end by 0 bases, with 7 bases between. The CDR3 consists of 12 residues. Per the germline V gene, CDR1 is MNHNY and CDR2 is SVGAGI (reference sequence). The CDR3 DNA is TGTGCCAGCAACCAGAACTCCTACGAGCAGTACTTC. This codes for CASNQNSYEQYF.

The chain has TRBV10-1 and TRBJ2-2; D unclear. Germline V lookup: CDR1 WNHNN, CDR2 SYGVQD (reference sequence). The CDR3 covers 12 residues. V was pared by 8 bases and J by 1 base, with 5 bases between. CDR3 nucleotide sequence: TGCGCCAGCGGCAGGAACACCGGGGAGCTGTTTTTT. It encodes CASGRNTGELFF.